This T cell receptor beta chain was captured in a study of cytomegalovirus exposure and HLA in healthy donors. Study-wide context: HLA-typed donors contributed approximately 86 million unique TCRs, which were held in an early data release. Overall study findings and caveats: HLA alleles showed associations with about 15,000 TCR beta sequences in a later analysis, at a 0.05 false discovery rate. Sequencing had likely introduced a cluster of highly shared sequence variants as an artifact.

In the PCR, 60 Vbeta and 13 Jbeta primers were used. TCRdb's copy holds only in-frame clones and misses some; the assay was immunoSEQ multiplex PCR. The sample holds 100,000 to 150,000 clones. While unrecorded immune exposures were likely, the donors were nominally healthy when sampled. Comments on this clone: Antigen specificity is unknown.

V was pared by 2 bases and J by 3 bases, with 19 bases between. This CDR3 comprises 17 residues. The V gene's germline CDR1 is MNHNS and CDR2 SASEGT. The clonotype was recovered from a man aged 25 to 40 in good health and CMV-seronegative. The sequencing sample was made of PBMCs. The V call is TRBV6-1, the J call TRBJ1-1, with a weak D call TRBD1 (6 bases). Written as DNA, the CDR3 is TGTGCCAGCAGTGAAAGTGGGGGCCGGGGTTGGGACACTGAAGCTTTCTTT. Protein: CASSESGGRGWDTEAFF.